This TCR beta chain derives from a study of blood T cell repertoires in COVID-19. In the study overall: Researchers got acute and convalescent COVID-19 samples from the United States, Italy and Spain. The analysed material was cDNA or gDNA that came from T cells, B-cell-depleted T cells, or PBMCs.

Seattle's cohort entered during active infection and was followed longitudinally. Authors' analysis steps: Scientists estimated how many nucleated cells there were by amplifying reference gene primers. TCRdb's table, derived via immunoSEQ multiplex PCR, lists solely in-frame clones and lacks some. Clonal size and the V and J genes are those of that table, whereas D and trimming came from the DNA. The sample consists of 150,000 or so clones, around 75% of them appearing once. J lost 6 bases, V lost 3 bases, and 7 bases had no gene match. The CDR3 sequence is 13 residues long. Germline V gives CDR1 DFQATT, CDR2 SNEGSKA (reference sequence).

The TCR originated in a woman between 70 and 85 years old with COVID-19, enrolled during active disease. The V and J genes are TRBV20-1 and TRBJ1-2, with 7 bases lining up with TRBD1. The material sequenced was peripheral blood. The CDR3 region has the DNA TGCAGTGCTAGTAAGCCCAGGGGGGATGGCTACACCTTC. This gives the protein CSASKPRGDGYTF.